This TCR beta chain came from a study of CD8 T cells in Susac syndrome. With V trimmed by 3 bases and J by 7 bases, 7 bases remained unmatched. The CDR3 contains 16 residues. With random hexamers, reverse transcription was performed on roughly 0.45 to 1 ug of RNA. TCRdb redid the calling of the immunoSEQ multiplex PCR reads with MiXCR, one entry per CDR3 protein. The sample yields about 190,000 distinct CDR3 sequences, roughly 95% seen once. This sequence was found in a human donor with Susac syndrome. V gene TRBV12-3 or TRBV12-4 combines with J gene TRBJ2-1; 12 nucleotides line up with TRBD2. Material: CD4+ T cells from PBMCs. The CDR3 coding sequence is TGTGCCAGCAGTTTTTCTAGCGGGGGGGCGGGGAATGAGCAGTTCTTC. It yields the protein CASSFSSGGAGNEQFF.